The 20 T cell receptor beta chains below come from one sample, sequenced in a study of blood T cell repertoires in COVID-19. TCRdb keeps only in-frame clones here, not all; method: immunoSEQ multiplex PCR. The data hold roughly 73,000 clones, with 70% to 90% observed a single time. The sequenced material came from peripheral blood. These receptors all stem from a human donor in a cohort sampled during active COVID-19.

The chain recombines TRBV14 with TRBJ1-1; TRBD1 matches 7 bases. The germline CDR1 and CDR2 sequences are SGHDN and FVKESK. Trimming cost V 1 base and J 5 bases; bases outside gene matches: 13. CDR3 length: 17 amino acids. The CDR3 spells CASSQAFKQGRRTEAFF. CDR3 in DNA: TGTGCCAGCAGCCAAGCCTTTAAACAGGGGAGAAGGACTGAAGCTTTCTTT.

The rearrangement links TRBV9 to TRBJ2-7, with D tentatively TRBD2 (5 bases). Between the trimmed V and J ends, which lost 1 base and 0 bases, there was a span of 8 bases. The CDR3 covers 14 residues. Germline CDR1 and CDR2: SGDLS and YYNGEE. CDR3 coding DNA: TGTGCCAGCAGCGTAAATAGCGCCTCCTACGAGCAGTACTTC. This gives the protein CASSVNSASYEQYF. Full variable domain (outside the CDR3, taken from reference TRBV9 and TRBJ2-7): DSGVTQTPKHLITATGQRVTLRCSPRSGDLSVYWYQQSLDQGLQFLIQYYNGEERAKGNILERFSAQQFPDLHSELNLSSLELGDSALYFCASSVNSASYEQYFGPGTRLTVT.

This clone was observed a few times. V gene TRBV5-6 combines with J gene TRBJ2-5; D is uncertain. V lost 4 bases and J lost 4, with 5 bases in between. The CDR3 runs 11 residues. CDR1 is SGHDT and CDR2 is YYEEEE in the germline V gene. CDR3 amino acids: CASSNGETQYF. The CDR3 nucleotides read TGTGCCAGCAGCAACGGAGAGACCCAGTACTTC.

This clone was recorded a few times. The chain carries TRBV5-1 and TRBJ2-1, with D possibly matching TRBD2 (5 bases). This CDR3 comprises 17 residues. Per germline, CDR1 SGHRS and CDR2 YFSETQ. V lost 4 bases and J 0 bases, leaving 17 bases between the germline ends. Here the CDR3 DNA reads TGCGCCAGCAGCCAGACCGCGGGCAGTCCCTCCTACAATGAGCAGTTCTTC. Its translation: CASSQTAGSPSYNEQFF.

A single count supports this clone. The V and J genes are TRBV30 and TRBJ2-7; 7 bases fit TRBD2. The CDR3 is 14 amino acids. CDR1 is GTSNPN, CDR2 SVGIG, per germline (reference sequence). Here the CDR3 reads CAWSAHTGDYEQHV. As DNA, the CDR3 is TGTGCCTGGAGTGCACACACTGGGGACTACGAGCAGCACGTC.

V usage is TRBV11-2 and J usage is TRBJ2-7; unclear D gene. The CDR3 totals 13 residues. The germline gives CDR1 SGHAT, CDR2 FQNNGV. V dropped 0 bases and J dropped 0 bases, with 3 bases sitting between them. CDR3 nucleotides: TGTGCCAGCAGCTTAGACAGCTCCTACGAGCAGTACGTC. It specifies CASSLDSSYEQYV.

This sequence joins TRBV6-5 and TRBJ1-1; a possible D gene is TRBD1 (5 bases). Germline V gene data show CDR1 as MNHEY and CDR2 as SVGAGI. Trimming pared 5 bases from V and 4 bases from J, leaving 11 bases between. CDR3 length equals 13 residues. The CDR3 reads CASSQGMGTEAFF. The CDR3 DNA sequence: TGTGCCAGCAGTCAGGGCATGGGCACTGAAGCTTTCTTT.

This chain links TRBV24-1 with TRBJ2-2; 8 bases fit TRBD2. The CDR3 runs 16 residues. Looked up from germline, CDR1 is KGHDR and CDR2 is SFDVKD. The V and J ends lost 4 bases and 7 bases, in that order; junction bases with no gene match: 10. CDR3 region: CATSDPSAGVGGELFF. In DNA, the CDR3 is TGTGCCACCAGTGACCCCTCAGCGGGAGTGGGCGGGGAGCTGTTTTTT.

The rearrangement uses TRBV5-1 and TRBJ2-1, with TRBD2 identical over 8 bases. The CDR3 length is 18 residues. V lost 1 base and J lost 0; bases outside the gene matches: 9. Germline assignment: CDR1 SGHRS and CDR2 YFSETQ. The CDR3 region has the DNA TGCGCCAGCAGCTTGACGGCTAGCGGGCCTCTCTCCTACAATGAGCAGTTCTTC. Translating it yields CASSLTASGPLSYNEQFF. The full variable domain, with the rest looked up from reference TRBV5-1 and TRBJ2-1, is KAGVTQTPRYLIKTRGQQVTLSCSPISGHRSVSWYQQTPGQGLQFLFEYFSETQRNKGNFPGRFSGRQFSNSRSEMNVSTLELGDSALYLCASSLTASGPLSYNEQFFGPGTRLTVL.

The V gene is TRBV5-1, the J gene TRBJ2-5; 11 nucleotides match TRBD2. Germline V CDR1 and CDR2: SGHRS, YFSETQ. This CDR3 comprises 16 residues. V lost 1 base, J lost 4 bases, and 6 bases stayed unmatched. The CDR3 DNA reads TGCGCCAGCAGCTTGATAGCGGGAGGGCCAAGAGAGACCCAGTACTTC. It codes for CASSLIAGGPRETQYF. Together with reference TRBV5-1 and TRBJ2-5, the CDR3 gives the full variable domain: KAGVTQTPRYLIKTRGQQVTLSCSPISGHRSVSWYQQTPGQGLQFLFEYFSETQRNKGNFPGRFSGRQFSNSRSEMNVSTLELGDSALYLCASSLIAGGPRETQYFGPGTRLLVL.

The chain is built from TRBV27 and TRBJ2-1; the match to TRBD2 covers 11 bases. The CDR3 consists of 15 residues. Trimming took 5 bases from V and 7 from J; bases not matched to a gene: 7. CDR1 and CDR2 from the germline V gene are MNHEY and SMNVEV (reference sequence). The CDR3 DNA follows: TGTGCCAGCAGTGTAGCGGGAGGGCCTCGGAATGAGCAGTTCTTC. Amino acid sequence: CASSVAGGPRNEQFF.

The rearrangement uses TRBV7-2 and TRBJ2-7, with TRBD1 matching over 8 bases. The CDR3 extends over 15 amino acids. Germline assignment: CDR1 SGHTA and CDR2 FQGNSA. V shed 1 base and J 1 base; nucleotides not matched to a gene: 3. CDR3: CASSLGDRSSYEQYF. Here the CDR3 DNA reads TGTGCCAGCAGCTTAGGGGACAGGTCATCCTACGAGCAGTACTTC. Based on the CDR3 plus reference TRBV7-2 and TRBJ2-7, the full variable domain is GAGVSQSPSNKVTEKGKDVELRCDPISGHTALYWYRQSLGQGLEFLIYFQGNSAPDKSGLPSDRFSAERTGGSVSTLTIQRTQQEDSAVYLCASSLGDRSSYEQYFGPGTRLTVT.

This chain connects TRBV5-1 to TRBJ2-1, with 9 bases matching TRBD2. The V gene's germline CDR1 is SGHRS and CDR2 YFSETQ. Trimming took 0 bases from V and 6 from J; bases not matched to a gene: 7. The CDR3 is made up of 16 amino acids. CDR3 coding DNA: TGCGCCAGCAGCTTGGGGGGTAGCGGGAGTACCAATGAGCAGTTCTTC. The encoded protein is CASSLGGSGSTNEQFF.

V gene TRBV6-5 combines with J gene TRBJ1-2, with a possible D match to TRBD1 (5 bases). Trimming took off 2 bases at V and 8 bases at J, with 15 bases between the two ends. The CDR3 runs to 14 residues. Germline values: CDR1 MNHEY, CDR2 SVGAGI. This chain's CDR3 is CASSYKGPTRGYTF. CDR3 DNA sequence: TGTGCCAGCAGTTACAAGGGGCCGACCCGCGGCTACACCTTC.

This chain uses TRBV4-1 with TRBJ1-3; 7 bases are shared with TRBD1. Germline CDR1 is MGHRA and CDR2 is YSYEKL. V lost 4 bases and J lost 0; bases outside the gene matches: 6. This CDR3 comprises 16 residues. The CDR3 region is CASSPDGTASGNTIYF. The CDR3 region has the DNA TGCGCCAGCAGCCCTGACGGGACAGCCTCTGGAAACACCATATATTTT.

This clone was found once. V usage is TRBV11-2 and J usage is TRBJ1-1; perhaps TRBD1 as D (6 bases). Germline loops: CDR1 SGHAT, CDR2 FQNNGV. Trimming removed 5 bases at V and 1 base at J, with 8 bases between. This CDR3 spans 13 amino acids. The CDR3 here is CASSRQENTEAFF. CDR3 DNA: TGTGCCAGCAGCCGACAGGAGAACACTGAAGCTTTCTTT.

V and J are TRBV6-5 and TRBJ2-5; the match to TRBD2 covers 7 bases. The CDR3 loop spans 15 amino acids. From germline, CDR1 is MNHEY and CDR2 SVGAGI. The V segment lost 7 bases and the J segment 2 bases; nucleotides outside the gene matches: 10. CDR3 in amino acids: CASNRGTKAQETQYF. In nucleotides, the CDR3 is TGTGCCAGCAACCGAGGGACTAAGGCGCAAGAGACCCAGTACTTC.

This rearrangement joins TRBV5-4 to TRBJ2-1; a weak D match, TRBD2 (7 bases). Germline V lookup: CDR1 SGHNT, CDR2 YYREEE (reference sequence). The CDR3 is made up of 15 amino acids. Trimming stripped 5 bases from V and 4 bases from J, with 16 bases between. CDR3 nucleotide sequence: TGTGCCAGCAGTCCCGGGGAGGGGGTTTACAATGAGCAGTTCTTC. Protein product: CASSPGEGVYNEQFF. Supplemented by reference TRBV5-4 and TRBJ2-1, the full variable domain reads ETGVTQSPTHLIKTRGQQVTLRCSSQSGHNTVSWYQQALGQGPQFIFQYYREEENGRGNFPPRFSGLQFPNYSSELNVNALELDDSALYLCASSPGEGVYNEQFFGPGTRLTVL.

The chain couples TRBV27 to TRBJ2-1, with TRBD1 identical over 8 bases. After removal of 7 bases from V and 4 bases from J, the junction contained 6 bases not matched to a gene. Germline V CDR1 and CDR2: MNHEY, SMNVEV (reference sequence). CDR3 length: 14 residues. Here the CDR3 reads CASKRQGSYNEQFF. The CDR3 DNA follows: TGTGCCAGCAAAAGACAGGGGTCTTACAATGAGCAGTTCTTC.

This clone was detected once. The CDR3 DNA sequence: TGTGCCAGTAAGCCTAATATAGCGGGAAGGGAAGAGACCCAGTACTTC. It yields the protein CASKPNIAGREETQYF. The gene calls are TRBV19 and TRBJ2-5; 8 bases align to TRBD2. CDR3 length: 16 amino acids. CDR1 LNHDA and CDR2 SQIVND come from the germline V gene (reference sequence). J was trimmed by 3 bases and V by 7 bases; bases with no gene match: 13.